The rows below give T cell receptor beta chains drawn from one sample of a study of beta chain features in type 1 diabetes. Some clones are missing from TCRdb's copy, which holds only in-frame ones; the method was immunoSEQ multiplex PCR. In the table there are fewer than 200,000 clones, around 8% of which are singletons. Sequences were obtained from central memory CD4+ T cells from blood. These receptors were obtained from a man between 18 and 29 years old in good health. Both conserved end residues are part of each CDR3. Fields, in order: V gene, CDR3 protein.

>TRBV7-3
CASSPSGSGRAHEQFF
>TRBV2
CASRRGLTSSYNEQFF
>TRBV5-4
CASSSGTSGPGELFF
>TRBV7-8
CASSARLAGGPKTQYF
>TRBV19
CASSIRTGAEAFF
>TRBV5-8
CASSQGLRDIQYF
>TRBV29-1
CSVGRISTNEKLFF
>TRBV28
CASSPPGLARTGELFF
>TRBV27
CASSSWTGGKSGELFF
>TRBV7-9
CASSLGGQPSRPQHF
>TRBV29-1
CSVEKGGNEQYF
>TRBV28
CASSLQGIRAGELFF
>TRBV28
CASSSLSYEQYF